Detailed here is one T cell receptor beta chain. These data belong to a study of blood T cell repertoires in COVID-19. Study-level background: Sources were T cells, B-cell-depleted T cells, or PBMCs; the material itself was cDNA or gDNA.

TCRdb's table, derived via immunoSEQ multiplex PCR, lists solely in-frame clones and lacks some. The sample yields around 230,000 clones, about 88% seen once. Participant reports of clinical history set cohort assignment. There are 17 residues in the CDR3. V shed 0 bases and J 6 bases; nucleotides not matched to a gene: 8. Germline V gene lookup returns CDR1 MNHEY and CDR2 SMNVEV (reference sequence). The genes are TRBV27 and TRBJ1-6; the match to TRBD1 covers 7 bases. The receptor comes from a woman under 40 who had recovered from COVID-19. Sequenced: PBMCs or T cells enriched from blood (not recorded which). CDR3: CASSLSSDRAANSPLHF. The CDR3, as DNA: TGTGCCAGCAGTTTATCTTCAGACAGGGCGGCTAATTCACCCCTCCACTTT.